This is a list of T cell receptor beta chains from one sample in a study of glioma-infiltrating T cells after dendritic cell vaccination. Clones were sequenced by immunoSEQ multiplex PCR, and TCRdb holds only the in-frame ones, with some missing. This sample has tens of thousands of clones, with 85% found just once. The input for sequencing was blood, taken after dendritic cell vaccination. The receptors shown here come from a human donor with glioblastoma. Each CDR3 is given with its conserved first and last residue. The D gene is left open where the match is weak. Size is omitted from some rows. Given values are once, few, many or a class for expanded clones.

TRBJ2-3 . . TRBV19 CASSMSREYFADTQYF TGTGCCAGTAGTATGAGTAGAGAGTACTTCGCGGATACGCAGTATTTT
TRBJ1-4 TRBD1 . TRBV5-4 CASSSGQGGNEKLFF TGTGCCAGCAGCTCCGGACAGGGGGGTAATGAAAAACTGTTTTTT
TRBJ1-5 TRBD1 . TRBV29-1 CSVAQGQGISQPQHF TGCAGCGTTGCACAGGGACAGGGGATCAGTCAGCCCCAGCATTTT
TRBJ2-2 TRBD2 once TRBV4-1 CASSQGPSGGANTGELFF TGCGCCAGCAGCCAAGGGCCTAGCGGGGGGGCGAACACCGGGGAGCTGTTTTTT
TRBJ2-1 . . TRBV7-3 CASSPRDTSYNEQFF TGTGCCAGCAGCCCCCGGGACACTTCCTACAATGAGCAGTTCTTC
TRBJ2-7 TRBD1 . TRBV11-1 CASSLGWQGANEQYF TGTGCCAGCAGCTTAGGATGGCAGGGGGCCAACGAGCAGTACTTC
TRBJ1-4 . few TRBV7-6 CASSLATAGEKLFF TGTGCCAGCAGCTTGGCAACAGCAGGTGAAAAACTGTTTTTT
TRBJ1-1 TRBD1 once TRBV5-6 CASSFLDRLGNTEAFF TGTGCCAGCAGCTTTCTGGACAGGCTAGGGAACACTGAAGCTTTCTTT
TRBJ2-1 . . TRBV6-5 CASSYRGLYNEQFF TGTGCCAGCAGTTACAGGGGCCTCTACAATGAGCAGTTCTTC
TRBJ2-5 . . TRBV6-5 CASSMGLGGETQYF TGTGCCAGCAGTATGGGCCTCGGCGGGGAGACCCAGTACTTC
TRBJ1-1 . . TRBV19 CASTKRGMNTEAFF TGTGCCAGTACTAAGCGCGGGATGAACACTGAAGCTTTCTTT
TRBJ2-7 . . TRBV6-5 CASRRHRDILYEQYF TGTGCCAGCAGACGCCACCGGGACATACTCTACGAGCAGTACTTC
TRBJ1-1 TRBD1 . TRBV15 CATSRDRGRTEAFF TGTGCCACCAGCAGGGACAGGGGGAGAACTGAAGCTTTCTTT
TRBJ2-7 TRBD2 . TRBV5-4 CASSSRIAGAYEQYF TGTGCCAGCAGTTCCCGGATAGCGGGAGCGTACGAGCAGTACTTC
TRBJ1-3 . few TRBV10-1 CASSEVRGGWGNTIYF TGCGCCAGCAGTGAGGTCCGGGGGGGCTGGGGAAACACCATATATTTT
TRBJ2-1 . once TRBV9 CASSVVSRPDEQFF TGTGCCAGCAGCGTCGTAAGCCGCCCGGATGAGCAGTTCTTC
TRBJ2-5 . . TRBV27 CASSSYEQEQGETQYF TGTGCCAGCAGTTCTTATGAACAAGAACAGGGAGAGACCCAGTACTTC
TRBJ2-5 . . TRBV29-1 CSVGGSGETQYF TGCAGCGTTGGAGGCTCTGGGGAGACCCAGTACTTC
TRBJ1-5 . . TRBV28 CASSLNQDSVGNQPQHF TGTGCCAGCAGTTTAAACCAGGACAGCGTCGGCAATCAGCCCCAGCATTTT
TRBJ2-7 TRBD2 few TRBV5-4 CASTNGASGGVNEQYF TGTGCCAGCACTAATGGGGCTAGCGGGGGGGTGAACGAGCAGTACTTC
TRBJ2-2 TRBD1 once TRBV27 CASKNRGQVTGELFF TGTGCCAGCAAAAACAGGGGGCAGGTCACCGGGGAGCTGTTTTTT
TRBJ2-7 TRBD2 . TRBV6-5 CASSSRSGGTYEQYF TGTGCCAGCAGTTCCCGTAGCGGGGGGACCTACGAGCAGTACTTC
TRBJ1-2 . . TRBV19 CASSTSRYSGGDTF TGTGCCAGTAGTACTTCCCGATATTCCGGGGGGGACACCTTC
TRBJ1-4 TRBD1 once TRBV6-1 CASSAQGFFEKLFF TGTGCCAGCAGTGCACAGGGGTTTTTTGAAAAACTGTTTTTT
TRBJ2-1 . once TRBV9 CASSVEGVTYNEQFF TGTGCCAGCAGCGTAGAAGGGGTGACCTACAATGAGCAGTTCTTC